This T cell receptor beta chain was found in a study of T cells in Graves' hyperthyroidism and ophthalmopathy. Study findings and constraints: In blood, most of the thyroid clonotypes expanded above 0.001 were also present. Classification by a 13 V-J model distinguished ophthalmopathy from stable hyperthyroidism.

This clonotype came up many times. Its antigen is as yet unknown. Those patients with uncontrolled infection, other autoimmune disease, pregnancy or lactation were excluded. V dropped 0 bases and J dropped 4 bases, with 8 bases sitting between them. The germline CDR1 and CDR2 sequences are SGHTA and FQGNSA. The CDR3 consists of 14 residues. Amplification targeted TCR beta CDR3 regions from RNA transcripts. In the first-round RT-PCR of the TCR CDR3, the HTBI primer set was used. TCRdb fed the multiplex PCR reads into MiXCR, producing one record per CDR3 protein. The table has more than 450,000 distinct CDR3 sequences, 20% seen once.

Sequencing used blood. The sequence came from a man in his forties with Graves' ophthalmopathy. The chain carries TRBV7-2 and TRBJ2-3, with D tentatively TRBD1 or TRBD2 (5 bases each). The CDR3 DNA sequence: TGTGCCAGCAGCTTAGCGGGGGTGCCAGATACGCAGTATTTT. Translation: CASSLAGVPDTQYF.